This is a list of T cell receptor beta chains from one sample in a study of shared clonotypes between healthy human individuals. This table comes from immunoSEQ multiplex PCR, and its TCRdb copy is limited to in-frame clones, with some not included. The sample carries roughly 1 million clones, about 75% recorded once. The sequencing input was memory CD4+ T cells sorted from blood. The receptors were sampled from a man aged 18 to 35 in good health. Both conserved end residues are part of each CDR3. The D gene is left open where the match is weak. The size entry is marked missing in some rows and otherwise reads once, few, many or a size class.

clone_size j_call v_call d_call cdr3_nt cdr3_aa
. TRBJ1-1 TRBV6-5 . TGTGCCAGCAGTTCCCTAACAGTGAACACTGAAGCTTTCTTT CASSSLTVNTEAFF
. TRBJ2-3 TRBV20-1 . TGCAGTGCTAGAGTGAAGAATACGCAGTATTTT CSARVKNTQYF
. TRBJ2-6 TRBV28 . TGTGCCAGCAGCCTCTCTGGGGCCAACGTCCTGACTTTC CASSLSGANVLTF
. TRBJ2-7 TRBV5-1 TRBD1 TGCGCCAGCAGCCGCTTTGGACAGGGAGTCTACGAGCAGTACTTC CASSRFGQGVYEQYF
. TRBJ1-3 TRBV6-1 TRBD1 TGTGCCAGCAAGGGACAGGGCTCTGGAAACACCATATATTTT CASKGQGSGNTIYF
. TRBJ2-3 TRBV9 TRBD2 TGTGCCAGCAGCGCAGATGGACTAGCGGGAGTTGCAGATACGCAGTATTTT CASSADGLAGVADTQYF
. TRBJ2-7 TRBV2 TRBD2 TGTGCCAGCAGATCAACGGGACTAGCGGGAGAGTTGCAGTACTTC CASRSTGLAGELQYF
. TRBJ1-6 TRBV14 . TGTGCCAGCAGCCAATACACCAATTCACCCCTCCACTTT CASSQYTNSPLHF
. TRBJ1-2 TRBV18 . TGTGCCAGCTCATCCCGCGGAGACAACTATGGCTACACCTTC CASSSRGDNYGYTF
. TRBJ2-3 TRBV19 . TGTGCCGTAAAACCGTCGCATGAAAATACGCAGTATTTT CAVKPSHENTQYF
. TRBJ2-5 TRBV6-6 . TGTGCCAGCAGCGTATGGAGGGGTGGAGAGACCCAGTACTTC CASSVWRGGETQYF
. TRBJ1-1 TRBV5-8 . TGTGCCAGCAGCCCGGTGGGGAACACTGAAGCTTTCTTT CASSPVGNTEAFF
. TRBJ1-2 TRBV5-1 . TGCGCCAGCAGCTTGGCCTTAATGGGGGCAGACTATGGCTACACCTTC CASSLALMGADYGYTF
. TRBJ2-7 TRBV27 TRBD1 TGTGCCAGCAGTCCCCGGGACAGGGGGGCCTACGAGCAGTACTTC CASSPRDRGAYEQYF
. TRBJ2-6 TRBV29-1 . TGCAGCGTTGCTCTCGCAGGGAGGTTTTCTGGGGCCAACGTCCTGACTTTC CSVALAGRFSGANVLTF
once TRBJ2-3 TRBV6-1 . TGTGCCAGCAGTATCCCAGGGTCAGATACGCAGTATTTT CASSIPGSDTQYF
. TRBJ2-7 TRBV10-2 TRBD1 TGCGCCAGCAGTGAGTTTGGACAGGGTAGCAAGCAGTACTTC CASSEFGQGSKQYF
. TRBJ2-7 TRBV6-5 . TGTGCCACCCGCTCTCCCGGGACTTCCTCCTACGAGCAGTACTTC CATRSPGTSSYEQYF
. TRBJ2-5 TRBV5-1 . TGCGCCAGCAGCCTCGGCGGCCCCCAAGAGACCCAGTACTTC CASSLGGPQETQYF
. TRBJ2-2 TRBV5-1 . TGCGCCAGCAGGCAGGGCCGGCTAGCAGGAGCGTTTGCCGGGGAGCTGTTTTTT CASRQGRLAGAFAGELFF
. TRBJ2-3 TRBV5-6 TRBD1 TGTGCCAGCAGCTCCCGGACAGGGGGCACAGATACGCAGTATTTT CASSSRTGGTDTQYF
. TRBJ1-1 TRBV29-1 . TGCAGCGCACCGGGACAATTCGGACCTGAAGCTTTCTTT CSAPGQFGPEAFF
. TRBJ1-2 TRBV7-8 . TGTGCCAGCAGCTTAGCCAGGACCGGCTACACCTTC CASSLARTGYTF
. TRBJ2-3 TRBV7-9 . TGTGCCAGCAGCTTTGGGGGGCAGTCTACTAGGGGCGGCACAGATACGCAGTATTTT CASSFGGQSTRGGTDTQYF
. TRBJ1-1 TRBV18 . TGTGCCAGCTCACCAGTGGGAGGGAACACTGAAGCTTTCTTT CASSPVGGNTEAFF
. TRBJ2-1 TRBV4-3 TRBD1 TGCGCCAGCAGCCAAGGGACAGGGTCTTACAATGAGCAGTTCTTC CASSQGTGSYNEQFF
. TRBJ2-3 TRBV7-2 TRBD1 TGTGCCAGCGGGACAGCAATGGTCACAGATACGCAGTATTTT CASGTAMVTDTQYF
. TRBJ2-1 TRBV12-2 . TGTGCAAGTCCGCCCGGGACAGCTGGAAATGAGCAGTTCTTC CASPPGTAGNEQFF
. TRBJ1-2 TRBV9 TRBD1 TGTAGGCAGGGGGCGCAGGGCTACACCTTC CRQGAQGYTF
. TRBJ1-5 TRBV5-1 . TGCGCCAGCAGCTTGGGGACTGCTGATCAGCCCCAGCATTTT CASSLGTADQPQHF
. TRBJ1-1 TRBV5-1 TRBD1 TGCGCCAGCAGCTGGACAGGGATCCAGGGGGGGCCTGAAGCTTTCTTT CASSWTGIQGGPEAFF
. TRBJ2-1 TRBV30 . TGTGCCTGGAGTGTAGGGCAGGGTAGGGAGGATGAGCAGTTCTTC CAWSVGQGREDEQFF
once TRBJ1-2 TRBV2 . TGTGCCAGCAGTGAAAAGGGGAGGCACGGCTACACCTTC CASSEKGRHGYTF
. TRBJ2-3 TRBV2 TRBD2 TGTGCCAGCAGAGCGGGACGGGAGGCTGGGAATACGCAGTATTTT CASRAGREAGNTQYF
. TRBJ2-7 TRBV10-3 TRBD2 TGTGCCATCAGGACTAGCGGGAGCTCCTACGAGCAGTACTTC CAIRTSGSSYEQYF
. TRBJ1-6 TRBV6-1 . TGTGCCAGCAGTGAAGCTAGGGGTAACTTCTATAATTCACCCCTCCACTTT CASSEARGNFYNSPLHF
. TRBJ2-6 TRBV12-1 . TGTGCCAGCAGCTCCTCGGGACGCAGGGCCAACGTCCTGACTTTC CASSSSGRRANVLTF
many TRBJ2-5 TRBV10-2 . TGCGCCAGCAGTGAGTTGCAGACAGCCAAAGAGACCCAGTACTTC CASSELQTAKETQYF
few TRBJ1-2 TRBV25-1 . TGTGCCAGCAGTGTAGGGTATGGCTACACCTTC CASSVGYGYTF
. TRBJ2-1 TRBV28 TRBD2 TGTGCCAGCAGTCCCCCCTTACTAGCGAGAGTTTACAATGAGCAGTTCTTC CASSPPLLARVYNEQFF
. TRBJ2-7 TRBV4-3 TRBD2 TGCGCCAGCAGCCAAGGGTTAGCGGGAGGCCACTACGAGCAGTACTTC CASSQGLAGGHYEQYF
few TRBJ2-1 TRBV5-1 TRBD1 TGCGCCAGCACCATTGCCGGGACAGGGAACAATGAGCAGTTCTTC CASTIAGTGNNEQFF
. TRBJ2-1 TRBV9 TRBD2 TGTGCCAGCAGCATTAGCGGGGGGCTCTACAATGAGCAGTTCTTC CASSISGGLYNEQFF
. TRBJ2-7 TRBV6-5 TRBD2 TGTGCCAGCAGTACTCCCCGACTAGCTAGGTACGAGCAGTACTTC CASSTPRLARYEQYF
. TRBJ2-3 TRBV19 TRBD2 TGTGCCAGTAGCGGGAGGTACACAGATACGCAGTATTTT CASSGRYTDTQYF
once TRBJ2-3 TRBV11-2 TRBD2 TGTGCCAGCAGCTTTAGGTGGGCTAGCGGGGGCCTGAGCACAGATACGCAGTATTTT CASSFRWASGGLSTDTQYF
once TRBJ1-5 TRBV19 . TGTGCCAGTAGGAGGGATAGCAATCAGCCCCAGCATTTT CASRRDSNQPQHF
. TRBJ2-7 TRBV7-2 TRBD1 TGTGCCAGCAGCTTGGGGACAGGGGGGTCCTACGAGCAGTACTTC CASSLGTGGSYEQYF
. TRBJ1-4 TRBV19 . TGTGCCAGTAGCCGGGCCGGGAACATTAATGAAAAACTGTTTTTT CASSRAGNINEKLFF
. TRBJ2-5 TRBV28 . TGTGCCAGCAGTCCCCCAGTCCCTGGCGGGACCCAGTACTTC CASSPPVPGGTQYF
few TRBJ2-6 TRBV5-6 . TGTGCCCCTGGAGGGGGACAGCCTTCCTCTGGGGCCAACGTCCTGACTTTC CAPGGGQPSSGANVLTF
. TRBJ2-2 TRBV10-3 . TGTGCCATCACAAGGGGCCCGAACACCGGGGAGCTGTTTTTT CAITRGPNTGELFF
. TRBJ2-1 TRBV7-7 . TGTGCTAGCAGCCCCACGGTGGGGTCGGCGGTGCAGTTCTTC CASSPTVGSAVQFF
. TRBJ2-7 TRBV27 TRBD1 TGTGCCAGCGGAGGGACAGGGTACCTACAGCAGTACTTC CASGGTGYLQQYF
few TRBJ2-7 TRBV7-2 . TGTGCCAGCAGCCACTCCAGGTACGAGCAGTACTTC CASSHSRYEQYF
. TRBJ2-3 TRBV6-4 TRBD2 TGTGCCAGCAGTGAGGCTAGCGGTAGCACAGATACGCAGTATTTT CASSEASGSTDTQYF
. TRBJ2-2 TRBV25-1 . TGTGCCAGCAGTGAGAGCGGAGGGACCGGGGAGCTGTTTTTT CASSESGGTGELFF
. TRBJ2-7 TRBV10-3 . TGTGCCATCAGTGAGGCAGGGGTTCCCTACGAGCAGTACTTC CAISEAGVPYEQYF
. TRBJ1-2 TRBV5-1 . TGCGCCAGCAGCTTTGGACTCTTAGCGCACTATGGCTACACCTTC CASSFGLLAHYGYTF
. TRBJ2-3 TRBV7-2 . TGTGCCAGCAGCCCCGCCGCGGATACGCAGTATTTT CASSPAADTQYF